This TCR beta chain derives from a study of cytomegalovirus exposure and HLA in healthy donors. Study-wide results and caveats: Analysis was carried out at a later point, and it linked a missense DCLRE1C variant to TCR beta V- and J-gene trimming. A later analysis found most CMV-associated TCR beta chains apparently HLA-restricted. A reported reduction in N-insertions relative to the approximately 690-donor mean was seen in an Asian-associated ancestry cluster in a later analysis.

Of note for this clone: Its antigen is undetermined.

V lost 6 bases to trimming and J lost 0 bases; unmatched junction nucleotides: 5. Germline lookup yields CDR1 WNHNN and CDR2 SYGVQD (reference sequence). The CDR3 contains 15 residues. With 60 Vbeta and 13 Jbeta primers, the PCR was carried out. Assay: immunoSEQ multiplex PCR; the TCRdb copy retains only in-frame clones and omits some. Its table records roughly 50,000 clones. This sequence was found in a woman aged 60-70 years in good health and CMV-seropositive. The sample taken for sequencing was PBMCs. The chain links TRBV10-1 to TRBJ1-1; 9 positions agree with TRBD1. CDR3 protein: CASSSGTGLNTEAFF. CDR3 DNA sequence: TGCGCCAGCAGCTCCGGGACAGGGTTGAACACTGAAGCTTTCTTT.